This TCR beta chain was found in a study of blood T cell repertoires in COVID-19. On the study more broadly: Samples of COVID-19 (acute and convalescent) were obtained from the United States, Italy and Spain. T cells, B-cell-depleted T cells, or PBMCs provided the cDNA or gDNA that served as material.

Self-reported history from a screening survey and questionnaire set each donor's cohort. Those designated as exposed participants met a COVID-19 case within 2 weeks before study entry. Trimming stripped 0 bases from V and 5 bases from J, with 11 bases between. Germline V lookup: CDR1 SGHTA, CDR2 FQGNSA. This CDR3 is 14 amino acids long. Generated by immunoSEQ multiplex PCR, the TCRdb table keeps only in-frame clones and is missing some. The sample has around 400,000 clones; 88% are singletons. The clonotype was recovered from a woman under 30 who had been exposed to COVID-19. Sequencing used PBMCs or T cells enriched from blood (not recorded which). J is TRBJ2-7 and V is TRBV7-2, with TRBD2 as a possible D gene (6 bases). CDR3 in DNA: TGTGCCAGCAGCTTAGCGGGAGGACGCGACGAGCAGTACTTC. Protein sequence: CASSLAGGRDEQYF.